Listed below are T cell receptor beta chains from one sample, sequenced in a study of cytomegalovirus exposure and HLA in healthy donors. Libraries were prepared by immunoSEQ multiplex PCR; TCRdb keeps only in-frame clonotypes and omits some of them. The table lists some 150,000 clones, around 88% of them singletons. Specimen: PBMCs. All receptors come from a woman between 18 and 29 years old in good health and CMV-seropositive. The CDR3 runs from the conserved cysteine through the conserved F or W. The D gene is left open where the match is weak. Some rows mark clone size as missing; the rest say once, few, many or name a class of expanded clone.

clone_size | j_call | v_call | d_call | cdr3_aa | cdr3_nt
NA | TRBJ1-6 | TRBV25-1 | TRBD1 | CASSSTGYNSPLHF | TGTGCCAGCAGTTCGACAGGGTATAATTCACCCCTCCACTTT
NA | TRBJ1-2 | TRBV18 | NA | CASSPTLDSSDGYTF | TGTGCCAGCTCACCTACACTGGACAGTTCAGATGGCTACACCTTC
NA | TRBJ1-2 | TRBV11-3 | TRBD1 | CASSLGRRGLFGYTF | TGTGCCAGCAGCTTAGGCCGTAGGGGGCTCTTCGGCTACACCTTC
NA | TRBJ1-4 | TRBV15 | NA | CATSRQDNEKLFF | TGTGCCACCAGTAGACAGGATAATGAAAAACTGTTTTTT
NA | TRBJ1-1 | TRBV4-1 | NA | CASSQDRSRLEAFF | TGCGCCAGCAGCCAAGATCGGTCTCGATTAGAAGCTTTCTTT
NA | TRBJ2-1 | TRBV28 | NA | CASSFLWGESSYNEQFF | TGTGCCAGCAGTTTTTTATGGGGGGAAAGCTCCTACAATGAGCAGTTCTTC
NA | TRBJ1-5 | TRBV5-6 | NA | CASSYEGGGDQPQHF | TGTGCCAGCAGTTATGAGGGGGGAGGGGACCAGCCCCAGCATTTT
once | TRBJ2-2 | TRBV9 | TRBD2 | CASSVVGGAHTGELFF | TGTGCCAGCAGCGTAGTCGGGGGGGCCCACACCGGGGAGCTGTTTTTT
once | TRBJ2-3 | TRBV4-2 | TRBD2 | CASSKSVSGGNPDTQYF | TGTGCCAGCAGCAAAAGCGTCTCGGGAGGGAACCCAGATACGCAGTATTTT
NA | TRBJ1-1 | TRBV10-3 | NA | CAISGGRGGTEAFF | TGTGCCATCAGTGGTGGGAGGGGAGGAACTGAAGCTTTCTTT
NA | TRBJ1-3 | TRBV6-5 | NA | CASSGDFGNTIYF | TGTGCCAGCTCCGGGGATTTCGGAAACACCATATATTTT
NA | TRBJ2-1 | TRBV6-5 | NA | CASSYRLDYANEQFF | TGTGCCAGCAGTTATAGACTAGATTACGCCAATGAGCAGTTCTTC
NA | TRBJ2-1 | TRBV6-5 | NA | CASSYLAGSYNEQFF | TGTGCCAGCAGTTACTTGGCGGGCAGCTACAATGAGCAGTTCTTC
NA | TRBJ1-1 | TRBV4-3 | NA | CASSQRAGDTEAFF | TGCGCCAGCAGCCAAAGGGCGGGGGACACTGAAGCTTTCTTT
NA | TRBJ2-3 | TRBV6-5 | TRBD2 | CASSYRWKPGLPQYF | TGTGCCAGCAGTTACCGCTGGAAGCCGGGACTACCGCAGTATTTT
NA | TRBJ2-5 | TRBV12-2 | NA | CASRLRPPRTSGIGETQYF | TGTGCAAGTCGCTTAAGGCCTCCCCGGACTAGCGGGATAGGGGAGACCCAGTACTTC
NA | TRBJ2-2 | TRBV7-9 | NA | CASSLLRQSNTGELFF | TGTGCCAGCAGCTTGCTGAGGCAATCGAACACCGGGGAGCTGTTTTTT
NA | TRBJ2-7 | TRBV10-3 | NA | CAISESKYLGSYEQYF | TGTGCCATCAGTGAGTCGAAATACCTAGGCTCCTACGAGCAGTACTTC
once | TRBJ1-4 | TRBV7-8 | NA | CASSFGTVSGEKLFF | TGTGCCAGCAGCTTCGGGACTGTGTCTGGTGAAAAACTGTTTTTT
NA | TRBJ1-3 | TRBV30 | NA | CAWSHPTAVSGNTIYF | TGTGCCTGGAGTCACCCTACAGCCGTTAGTGGAAACACCATATATTTT
NA | TRBJ2-3 | TRBV9 | NA | CASSVEGRPLSTDTQYF | TGTGCCAGCAGCGTAGAAGGGAGACCACTTAGCACAGATACGCAGTATTTT
NA | TRBJ2-7 | TRBV7-8 | TRBD2 | CASSSKQSAGGSREQYF | TGTGCCAGCAGCTCCAAACAATCAGCGGGAGGATCGCGCGAGCAGTACTTC
NA | TRBJ1-3 | TRBV5-3 | NA | CARSWAPGGNTIYF | TGTGCCAGAAGCTGGGCGCCTGGCGGAAACACCATATATTTT
NA | TRBJ1-6 | TRBV7-9 | NA | CASSLGAHALYNSPLHF | TGTGCCAGCAGCTTAGGAGCCCATGCCCTGTATAATTCACCCCTCCACTTT
NA | TRBJ2-7 | TRBV21-1 | NA | CASSKGGRISYEQYF | TGTGCCAGCAGCAAAGGGGGGAGGATATCCTACGAGCAGTACTTC
NA | TRBJ2-1 | TRBV14 | NA | CASSQGGGDNEQFF | TGTGCCAGCAGCCAAGGTGGAGGGGACAATGAGCAGTTCTTC
NA | TRBJ2-5 | TRBV2 | NA | CASNLGAGQETQYF | TGTGCCAGCAACCTAGGGGCGGGGCAAGAGACCCAGTACTTC